One sample yielded the 17 T cell receptor beta chains listed below, sequenced in a study of blood T cell repertoires in COVID-19. Here immunoSEQ multiplex PCR was the method, and the copy in TCRdb shows in-frame clones only, minus some. The table records about 350,000 clones, 80% to 90% of them present only once. The sequencing input was PBMCs or T cells enriched from blood (not recorded which). The receptor set was obtained from a woman younger than 45 who had recovered from COVID-19.

The rearrangement uses TRBV18 and TRBJ2-2; D might be TRBD2 (7 bases). CDR1 and CDR2 (germline): KGHSH, LQKENI. The CDR3 is 15 amino acids. Trimming took off 5 bases at V and 5 bases at J, with 15 bases between the two ends. The CDR3 DNA reads as TGTGCCAGCTCAGACGGGGGGCTACGGACCGGGGAGCTGTTTTTT. This encodes CASSDGGLRTGELFF. Supplemented by reference TRBV18 and TRBJ2-2, the full variable domain reads NAGVMQNPRHLVRRRGQEARLRCSPMKGHSHVYWYRQLPEEGLKFMVYLQKENIIDESGMPKERFSAEFPKEGPSILRIQQVVRGDSAAYFCASSDGGLRTGELFFGEGSRLTVL.

This clone was recorded only once. The CDR3 loop reads CASSLGPTGGTDTQYF. CDR3 in DNA: TGTGCCAGCAGCTTAGGCCCTACGGGGGGCACAGATACGCAGTATTTT. J is TRBJ2-3 and V is TRBV13; D may be TRBD2 (6 bases). Germline CDR1 and CDR2: PRHDT and FYEKMQ (reference sequence). The CDR3 consists of 16 residues. V was pared by 0 bases and J by 1 base, with 11 bases between.

The V gene is TRBV7-2, the J gene TRBJ2-1; D not resolved. CDR3 length equals 12 residues. V gave up 5 bases and J gave up 5 bases, with 7 bases separating them. From germline, CDR1 is SGHTA and CDR2 FQGNSA. CDR3 DNA: TGTGCCAGCAGCCTTCAGAACAATGAGCAGTTCTTC. Protein product: CASSLQNNEQFF.

The rearrangement joins TRBV5-8 to TRBJ1-5; D is unresolved. Germline CDR1 reads SGHTS; CDR2 reads YDEGEE. This CDR3 is 13 amino acids long. The V end was cut by 4 bases, the J end by 4 bases, with 9 bases between. CDR3 amino acids: CASSPTRNQPQHF. CDR3 nucleotide sequence: TGTGCCAGCAGCCCGACTCGTAATCAGCCCCAGCATTTT.

This clone appeared a single time. The chain links TRBV6-5 to TRBJ2-7; 7 bases align to TRBD1. Germline values: CDR1 MNHEY, CDR2 SVGAGI. The CDR3 is made up of 16 amino acids. V gave up 4 bases and J gave up 2 bases; unmatched junction bases: 11. CDR3 bases: TGTGCCAGCAGTTCCCCAACTTACAGGGGACCCTACGAGCAGTACTTC. The encoded protein is CASSSPTYRGPYEQYF.

This clone occurred a few times. Other DNA sequences from this sample encode an identical CDR3 as well. This chain links TRBV5-1 with TRBJ1-2, with 10 bases lining up with TRBD1. The V and J ends lost 3 bases and 2 bases, in that order; junction bases with no gene match: 1. Per the germline V gene, CDR1 is SGHRS and CDR2 is YFSETQ. This CDR3 region has 14 residues. CDR3 amino acids: CASSSGQGNYGYTF. The CDR3 DNA follows: TGCGCCAGCAGCTCGGGACAGGGGAACTATGGCTACACCTTC.

This chain links TRBV7-2 with TRBJ1-4; the D gene is possibly TRBD1 (6 bases). Trimming removed 1 base at V and 7 bases at J, with 13 bases between. CDR3 size: 15 residues. Germline CDR1 SGHTA, CDR2 FQGNSA. In nucleotides, the CDR3 is TGTGCCAGCAGCTTAGGGGGGCGGTCGAGTGAAAAACTGTTTTTT. This sequence encodes CASSLGGRSSEKLFF.

This rearrangement joins TRBV2 to TRBJ2-7; 9 positions match TRBD2. CDR3 length: 16 residues. The J segment lost 7 bases and the V segment lost 3 bases, leaving 13 bases of the junction unmatched. CDR1 SNHLY and CDR2 FYNNEI come from the germline V gene. The CDR3 region is CASSDWASGDLREQYF. The CDR3 region has the DNA TGTGCCAGCAGTGATTGGGCTAGCGGGGACCTACGAGAGCAGTACTTC.

This clone has only one observation. The chain combines TRBV11-2 with TRBJ2-1, with D perhaps matching TRBD2 (5 bases). The CDR3 loop spans 17 amino acids. Germline CDR1 SGHAT, CDR2 FQNNGV. Trimming removed 5 bases at V and 0 bases at J, with 17 bases between. The CDR3, as DNA: TGTGCCAGCAGCCCTGGGTGGAGGCGGAGCTCCTACAATGAGCAGTTCTTC. It codes for CASSPGWRRSSYNEQFF.

The chain recombines TRBV5-1 with TRBJ1-6; 8 bases match TRBD1. The CDR3 contains 18 residues. The V and J ends lost 0 bases and 7 bases, in that order; junction bases with no gene match: 12. Germline V CDR1 and CDR2: SGHRS, YFSETQ. In DNA form, the CDR3 reads TGCGCCAGCAGCTTGGGCCCCACAGGGGGAGGAGGGAATTCACCCCTCCACTTT. Encoded protein: CASSLGPTGGGGNSPLHF.

The J gene is TRBJ2-1, the V gene TRBV19, with 13 bases that match TRBD2. Germline V gene sequence: CDR1 LNHDA, CDR2 SQIVND (reference sequence). The length of the CDR3 is 15 residues. Losses at the gene ends were 3 bases for V and 6 bases for J; bases not matched to a gene: 2. CDR3 nucleotide sequence: TGTGCCAGTAGTATCGGGACTAGCGGGGCCAATGAGCAGTTCTTC. Translating it yields CASSIGTSGANEQFF. The full variable domain, its missing parts supplied by reference TRBV19 and TRBJ2-1, is DGGITQSPKYLFRKEGQNVTLSCEQNLNHDAMYWYRQDPGQGLRLIYYSQIVNDFQKGDIAEGYSVSREKKESFPLTVTSAQKNPTAFYLCASSIGTSGANEQFFGPGTRLTVL.

This rearrangement joins TRBV10-3 to TRBJ1-5, with 11 bases lining up with TRBD1. CDR1 and CDR2 from the germline V gene are ENHRY and SYGVKD. Unmatched junction bases numbered 17, after V lost 1 base and J lost 9 bases. The CDR3 runs to 19 residues. CDR3 coding DNA: TGTGCCATCAGTGAGTTCAGGACAGGGGGCTTCGAAACGGCTCGGCCCCAGCATTTT. Amino acid sequence: CAISEFRTGGFETARPQHF.

The rearrangement joins TRBV4-1 to TRBJ2-7, with D maybe TRBD1 (7 bases). The germline V gene encodes CDR1 MGHRA and CDR2 YSYEKL. The V and J ends lost 3 bases and 5 bases respectively, with 17 bases between them. This CDR3 comprises 15 residues. In DNA, the CDR3 is TGCGCCAGCAGCCAGAACCAGGGGGGAGCTAACGAGCAGTACTTC. Its protein is CASSQNQGGANEQYF.

The chain recombines TRBV4-3 with TRBJ1-6; D gene unclear. Germline loops: CDR1 LGHNA, CDR2 YSLEER. This CDR3 spans 14 amino acids. The V end lost 1 base, the J end lost 3 bases, and 4 bases lay between the germline ends. CDR3 loop: CASSQAGYNSPLHF. In nucleotides, the CDR3 is TGCGCCAGCAGCCAAGCAGGCTATAATTCACCCCTCCACTTT.

The chain couples TRBV12-3 or TRBV12-4 to TRBJ1-3; no clear D. V shed 5 bases and J shed 3 bases, with 5 bases lying between them. The CDR3 is 12 residues long. The CDR3 nucleotides are TGTGCCAGCAGTCAACTTGGAAACACCATATATTTT. Its translation: CASSQLGNTIYF.

In this sample, this clone turned up once. The chain links TRBV18 to TRBJ1-4; D perhaps matches TRBD1 (6 bases). The germline V gene has CDR1 KGHSH and CDR2 LQKENI. The V gene lost 3 bases and the J gene lost 7 bases, with 24 bases spanning the gap. The CDR3 has 18 residues. DNA of the CDR3: TGTGCCAGCTCACCGGGTCGCGGGTCCGGGGGGCCGGTTGAAAAACTGTTTTTT. Translated: CASSPGRGSGGPVEKLFF.

This clone has only a few counts. The J gene is TRBJ2-6, the V gene TRBV19; D unresolved. CDR3 length: 15 amino acids. Germline V gives CDR1 LNHDA, CDR2 SQIVND (reference sequence). Trimming shortened V by 2 bases and J by 0 bases, and 5 bases separated the two germline ends. The chain's CDR3 is CASSIYSSGANVLTF. The CDR3 DNA follows: TGTGCCAGTAGTATATATAGCTCTGGGGCCAACGTCCTGACTTTC.